Below, 28 T cell receptor beta chains from the same sample are listed, as sequenced in a study of T-cell memory formation after mild COVID-19. TCRdb re-called the 5' RACE reads through MiXCR, storing one row per CDR3 protein. The sample lists some 1,600 distinct CDR3 sequences, roughly 65% seen once, with around 9% in the top ten. The sample taken for sequencing was PBMCs or a T cell subset sorted from them (not recorded which). Receptors were obtained from an adult who had mild COVID-19 (a few samples of this study predate the infection). Cell type and time point are not known.

The gene calls are TRBV29-1 and TRBJ2-7; D is perhaps TRBD1 or TRBD2 (5 bases each). V was pared by 7 bases and J by 1 base, with 11 bases between. In germline, CDR1 is SQVTM, CDR2 ANQGSEA. This CDR3 comprises 12 residues. CDR3 sequence reads: CSAAWGSYEQYF. The CDR3 region has the DNA TGCAGCGCAGCCTGGGGGTCCTACGAGCAGTACTTC.

The chain recombines TRBV5-1 with TRBJ2-1; 9 bases align to TRBD1. The CDR3 covers 14 residues. V was clipped by 4 bases and J by 6 bases; unmatched bases: 5. Germline assignment: CDR1 SGHRS and CDR2 YFSETQ. The CDR3 DNA follows: TGCGCCAGCAGCCGGGACAGGGCCCTCAATGAGCAGTTCTTC. As protein: CASSRDRALNEQFF.

J is TRBJ2-3 and V is TRBV12-3 or TRBV12-4, with 11 bases lining up with TRBD2. V shed 6 bases, J shed 2 bases, and the junction held 4 bases outside the gene matches. The CDR3 length is 15 residues. CDR3 residues: CASSRLAGPTDTQYF. DNA for the CDR3: TGTGCCAGCAGCCGACTAGCGGGGCCCACAGATACGCAGTATTTT.

The chain combines TRBV9 with TRBJ2-3; D is unclear. The CDR3 is 14 amino acids. CDR1 SGDLS and CDR2 YYNGEE come from the germline V gene. V dropped 3 bases and J dropped 2 bases, with 10 bases sitting between them. The CDR3 coding sequence is TGTGCCAGCAGCGGTGGGCTCCTCACAGATACGCAGTATTTT. Amino acids: CASSGGLLTDTQYF.

This rearrangement joins TRBV14 to TRBJ1-1, with TRBD1 as a possible D gene (5 bases). The germline gives CDR1 SGHDN, CDR2 FVKESK. CDR3 length: 15 residues. Between the trimmed V and J ends, which lost 4 bases and 0 bases, there was a span of 12 bases. As DNA, the CDR3 is TGTGCCAGCAGCCGGGGAGGGGCTTTGAACACTGAAGCTTTCTTT. This sequence encodes CASSRGGALNTEAFF.

This clonotype is classed as large. V gene TRBV4-3 combines with J gene TRBJ2-2, with no clear D. CDR1 and CDR2 from the germline V gene are LGHNA and YSLEER. V was shortened by 0 bases and J by 1 base, with 6 bases between the two germline ends. The CDR3 loop spans 15 amino acids. This chain's CDR3 is CASSQEELNTGELFF. The CDR3 nucleotides read TGCGCCAGCAGCCAAGAGGAATTGAACACCGGGGAGCTGTTTTTT.

The CDR3 DNA follows: TGCGCCAGCAGCTCACTCGGGACTGGGTACAATGAGCAGTTCTTC. Translation gives CASSSLGTGYNEQFF. This chain connects TRBV5-1 to TRBJ2-1; tentatively, D is TRBD2 (6 bases). V lost 3 bases, J lost 4 bases, and 14 bases lay in between. This CDR3 has 15 residues. Germline V gene data show CDR1 as SGHRS and CDR2 as YFSETQ.

The J gene is TRBJ2-3, the V gene TRBV9; D unresolved. The CDR3 has 15 amino acids. The germline V and J ends were trimmed by 3 bases and 0 bases, with 11 bases remaining between them. CDR1 is SGDLS, CDR2 YYNGEE, per germline. CDR3 amino acids: CASSGPTASTDTQYF. The CDR3 coding sequence is TGTGCCAGCAGCGGGCCAACCGCTAGCACAGATACGCAGTATTTT.

This clonotype is large in the sample. The chain combines TRBV5-1 with TRBJ2-1, with 7 nucleotides matching TRBD1. V was clipped by 6 bases and J by 6 bases; unmatched bases: 9. Germline V gives CDR1 SGHRS, CDR2 YFSETQ. This CDR3 is 14 amino acids long. CDR3 nucleotide sequence: TGCGCCAGCATGCTAGGGGGCGCGGGCAATGAGCAGTTCTTC. This codes for CASMLGGAGNEQFF. The full variable domain, rest sourced from reference TRBV5-1 and TRBJ2-1, is KAGVTQTPRYLIKTRGQQVTLSCSPISGHRSVSWYQQTPGQGLQFLFEYFSETQRNKGNFPGRFSGRQFSNSRSEMNVSTLELGDSALYLCASMLGGAGNEQFFGPGTRLTVL.

The chain has TRBV5-1 and TRBJ2-1, with 12 bases that match TRBD2. After removal of 4 bases from V and 7 bases from J, the junction contained 6 bases not matched to a gene. Germline V gene sequence: CDR1 SGHRS, CDR2 YFSETQ. The CDR3 is made up of 15 amino acids. CDR3 in amino acids: CASSARTSGVNEQFF. CDR3 nucleotide sequence: TGCGCCAGCAGCGCTCGGACTAGCGGGGTAAATGAGCAGTTCTTC.

The chain has TRBV7-2 and TRBJ1-1; unclear D gene. Deletions cut 4 bases from V and 1 base from J, with 7 bases between. CDR3 length equals 13 residues. Germline V gene lookup returns CDR1 SGHTA and CDR2 FQGNSA. CDR3 nucleotides: TGTGCCAGCAGCTCTCAAGAGAACACTGAAGCTTTCTTT. Translating it yields CASSSQENTEAFF.

The chain links TRBV4-2 to TRBJ2-7; D is unresolved. The CDR3 totals 13 residues. Germline CDR1 reads LGHNA; CDR2 reads YNFKEQ. Trimming pared 2 bases from V and 0 bases from J, leaving 5 bases between. The CDR3 loop is CASSQPGSYEQYF. The CDR3 coding sequence is TGTGCCAGCAGCCAACCCGGCTCCTACGAGCAGTACTTC.

This clonotype is large within its sample. V and J are TRBV18 and TRBJ2-1, with D unresolved. The germline V gene encodes CDR1 KGHSH and CDR2 LQKENI. V was cut by 0 bases and J by 0 bases, with 9 bases left in between. CDR3 length: 16 amino acids. The CDR3 reads CASSPPGLSSYNEQFF. CDR3 nucleotide sequence: TGTGCCAGCTCACCACCTGGCCTTAGCTCCTACAATGAGCAGTTCTTC. The entire variable domain, with the rest obtained from reference TRBV18 and TRBJ2-1, is as follows: NAGVMQNPRHLVRRRGQEARLRCSPMKGHSHVYWYRQLPEEGLKFMVYLQKENIIDESGMPKERFSAEFPKEGPSILRIQQVVRGDSAAYFCASSPPGLSSYNEQFFGPGTRLTVL.

The V call is TRBV4-2, the J call TRBJ1-2; unclear D gene. This CDR3 is 18 amino acids long. The V end lost 1 base, the J end lost 4 bases, and 22 bases lay between the germline ends. Germline assignment: CDR1 LGHNA and CDR2 YNFKEQ. The CDR3 protein is CASSQVPPGSSFPYGYTF. CDR3 DNA sequence: TGTGCCAGCAGCCAAGTACCTCCGGGCAGCAGCTTCCCCTATGGCTACACCTTC.

By sample fraction, this clonotype is large. The chain links TRBV6-6 to TRBJ1-1; 8 bases are shared with TRBD1. The CDR3 consists of 15 residues. Germline-derived CDR1 and CDR2 are MNHNY and SVGAGI (reference sequence). The V segment lost 10 bases and the J segment 6 bases; nucleotides outside the gene matches: 16. CDR3: CATKEGTGPSAEAFF. The CDR3 coding sequence is TGTGCCACCAAGGAGGGGACAGGCCCAAGCGCTGAAGCTTTCTTT.

The rearrangement uses TRBV4-3 and TRBJ2-1, with 10 nucleotides matching TRBD1. V lost 1 base, J lost 3 bases, and 0 bases stayed unmatched. The germline gives CDR1 LGHNA, CDR2 YSLEER. The CDR3 is made up of 15 amino acids. The CDR3 here is CASSQGTGGYNEQFF. The CDR3 nucleotides read TGCGCCAGCAGCCAAGGGACAGGGGGCTACAATGAGCAGTTCTTC.

V gene TRBV2 combines with J gene TRBJ2-7, with D tentatively TRBD1 or TRBD2 (5 bases each). The germline gives CDR1 SNHLY, CDR2 FYNNEI. Trimming shortened V by 7 bases and J by 2 bases, and 12 bases separated the two germline ends. The CDR3 is 13 residues long. The CDR3 DNA reads TGTGCCAGCACTGGCCCGGGGCCCTACGAGCAGTACTTC. This gives the protein CASTGPGPYEQYF.

This clonotype is large by share. The genes are TRBV5-1 and TRBJ1-2; D unresolved. Trimming took off 4 bases at V and 2 bases at J, with 18 bases between the two ends. Per the germline V gene, CDR1 is SGHRS and CDR2 is YFSETQ. This CDR3 region has 16 residues. CDR3 sequence (DNA): TGCGCCAGCAGCCCGATTGATCAACTTAAGAACTATGGCTACACCTTC. As protein: CASSPIDQLKNYGYTF.

In its sample, this clonotype ranks as large (0.1 to 1%). The chain carries TRBV28 and TRBJ2-1, with 7 bases matching TRBD1. CDR3 length: 17 amino acids. The junction had 14 bases not matched to a gene; V was cut back by 5 bases and J by 4 bases. From germline, CDR1 is MDHEN and CDR2 SYDVKM. CDR3 protein: CASSQSPDRSLYNEQFF. CDR3 nucleotides: TGTGCCAGCAGTCAGTCCCCGGACAGGTCGTTATACAATGAGCAGTTCTTC.

The V gene is TRBV4-3, the J gene TRBJ1-1, with unresolved D. Trimming removed 5 bases from V and 1 base from J, with 14 bases in between. Per the germline V gene, CDR1 is LGHNA and CDR2 is YSLEER. This CDR3 contains 15 residues. The CDR3 nucleotides are TGCGCCAGCAGCTATGCCTGGGCCGGGAACACTGAAGCTTTCTTT. It translates to CASSYAWAGNTEAFF.

This clonotype is deemed large (0.1 to 1%). J is TRBJ2-3 and V is TRBV7-8, with D uncertain. Trimming cost V 5 bases and J 1 base, with 10 bases left between them. The CDR3 is 14 amino acids. The germline gives CDR1 SGHVS, CDR2 FQNEAQ. The CDR3 reads CASSPYVGTDTQYF. The CDR3 bases are TGTGCCAGCAGCCCGTACGTGGGCACAGATACGCAGTATTTT.

By its share, this clonotype is large. One end of the junction fails to match germline, which may point to a read error. The gene calls are TRBV7-7 and TRBJ2-7; 9 bases align to TRBD1. Germline-derived CDR1 and CDR2 are SSHAT and FNYEAQ (reference sequence). The CDR3 is made up of 14 amino acids. DNA of the CDR3: TGTGCTAGCAGCTTGGGACAGGGTGTATACGAGCAGTACTTC. Its protein product is CASSLGQGVYEQYF. Combining the CDR3 with reference TRBV7-7 and TRBJ2-7 gives the whole variable domain GAGVSQSPRYKVTKRGQDVTLRCDPISSHATLYWYQQALGQGPEFLTYFNYEAQPDKSGLPSDRFSAERPEGSISTLTIQRTEQRDSAMYRCASSLGQGVYEQYFGPGTRLTVT.

This chain uses TRBV23-1 with TRBJ1-1; 8 bases align to TRBD1. TRBV23-1 is flagged as an ORF with uncertain function. The CDR3 length is 15 residues. Losses at the gene ends were 7 bases for V and 3 bases for J; bases not matched to a gene: 10. The CDR3 DNA sequence: TGCGCCAGCACCCGGCAGGGGGCGGTTGACACTGAAGCTTTCTTT. This gives the protein CASTRQGAVDTEAFF.

Regarding this clonotype: At one of its ends the junction is not consistent with the germline gene, which may arise from a read error. This chain uses TRBV20-1 with TRBJ2-1; either TRBD1 or TRBD2 may fit D (5 bases each). Germline CDR1 is DFQATT and CDR2 is SNEGSKA (reference sequence). This CDR3 contains 14 residues. The CDR3 loop reads CSARRGVSFNEQFF. CDR3 DNA sequence: TGCAGTGCTAGAAGAGGGGTATCCTTCAATGAGCAGTTCTTC.

By sample fraction, this clonotype is large. The rearrangement joins TRBV7-8 to TRBJ1-5; TRBD1 matches 10 bases. The CDR3 contains 13 residues. Germline V lookup: CDR1 SGHVS, CDR2 FQNEAQ. V was clipped by 8 bases and J by 5 bases; unmatched bases: 3. CDR3 sequence reads: CASGQGDDQPQHF. The DNA for the CDR3 is TGTGCCAGCGGACAGGGGGACGATCAGCCCCAGCATTTT.

The gene calls are TRBV18 and TRBJ1-1; D ambiguous. The CDR3 totals 13 residues. The V gene's germline CDR1 is KGHSH and CDR2 LQKENI. The ends were cut back, 5 bases at V and 5 bases at J, with 12 bases in the middle. CDR3 sequence reads: CASSNLGETEAFF. CDR3 DNA: TGTGCCAGCTCAAATTTAGGCGAAACTGAAGCTTTCTTT.

V is TRBV6-5 and J is TRBJ2-2, with TRBD1 as a possible D gene (7 bases). Trimming took off 0 bases at V and 4 bases at J, with 12 bases between the two ends. The V gene's germline CDR1 is MNHEY and CDR2 SVGAGI. The CDR3 extends over 16 amino acids. DNA for the CDR3: TGTGCCAGCAGTTACTCCAGGGGGGCCGGCACCGGGGAGCTGTTTTTT. Encoded protein: CASSYSRGAGTGELFF.

J is TRBJ2-1 and V is TRBV11-2; D not certain. The CDR3 is made up of 11 amino acids. The germline gives CDR1 SGHAT, CDR2 FQNNGV. Trimming took 0 bases from V and 9 from J, leaving 3 bases between them. CDR3 nucleotide sequence: TGTGCCAGCAGCTTAGACTTTGAGCAGTTCTTC. Translating it yields CASSLDFEQFF.